A selection of T cell receptor beta chains follows, all from one sample in a study of blood T cell repertoires in COVID-19. Assay: immunoSEQ multiplex PCR; the TCRdb copy retains only in-frame clones and omits some. The table shows around 190,000 clones, with roughly 88% occurring only once. The sample comprised peripheral blood. These receptors all come from a middle-aged man with COVID-19, enrolled during active disease. The CDR3 runs from the conserved cysteine through the conserved F or W. A D gene is named only where the DNA matches it firmly. Rows give clone size only sometimes, using once, few, many, or a class for an expanded clone.

v_gene	j_gene	d_gene	abundance	CDR3aa	CDR3nt
TRBV4-3	TRBJ1-1	TRBD1	-	CASSQEVQGAPPEAFF	TGCGCCAGCAGCCAAGAGGTACAGGGGGCGCCCCCTGAAGCTTTCTTT
TRBV2	TRBJ1-1	-	-	CASSITGLNTEAFF	TGTGCCAGCAGTATCACAGGGTTGAACACTGAAGCTTTCTTT
TRBV7-2	TRBJ2-5	TRBD1	-	CASSPKDRVGETQYF	TGTGCCAGCAGCCCCAAGGACAGGGTCGGCGAGACCCAGTACTTC
TRBV29-1	TRBJ2-7	-	-	CSAHIPGVLSYEQYF	TGCAGCGCCCACATTCCGGGGGTCCTCTCCTACGAGCAGTACTTC
TRBV19	TRBJ1-2	-	-	CASSPGTPGSYGYTF	TGTGCCAGTAGTCCCGGGACTCCTGGGAGCTATGGCTACACCTTC
TRBV5-6	TRBJ1-6	TRBD1	-	CASSPEPTGGLSSPLHF	TGTGCCAGCAGCCCGGAGCCTACAGGGGGCCTTAGTTCACCCCTCCACTTT
TRBV5-1	TRBJ1-1	-	once	CASSLGPRQNTEAFF	TGCGCCAGCAGCTTGGGTCCGCGGCAGAACACTGAAGCTTTCTTT
TRBV11-1	TRBJ2-7	-	-	CASSLSREGGYEQYF	TGTGCCAGCAGCTTAAGTCGGGAAGGCGGGTACGAGCAGTACTTC
TRBV27	TRBJ2-7	TRBD2	-	CASSLSGSSYEQYF	TGTGCCAGCAGCCTTAGCGGGAGCTCCTACGAGCAGTACTTC
TRBV5-4	TRBJ2-1	TRBD2	-	CASSPNARGNYNEQFF	TGTGCCAGCAGCCCCAATGCGCGGGGGAACTACAATGAGCAGTTCTTC
TRBV5-1	TRBJ1-5	TRBD1	-	CASSWGTDSNQPQHF	TGCGCCAGCAGCTGGGGGACAGATAGCAATCAGCCCCAGCATTTT
TRBV15	TRBJ2-2	TRBD1	-	CATSPAGGDTGELFF	TGTGCCACCAGCCCCGCAGGGGGTGACACCGGGGAGCTGTTTTTT
TRBV24-1	TRBJ2-2	TRBD1	-	CATRGQGGDTGELFF	TGTGCCACCAGGGGACAGGGGGGGGATACCGGGGAGCTGTTTTTT
TRBV19	TRBJ2-5	TRBD2	-	CASKSGGLAGDRETQYF	TGTGCCAGTAAGTCCGGAGGACTAGCGGGGGATCGGGAGACCCAGTACTTC
TRBV20-1	TRBJ2-7	TRBD1	-	CSASLGTGTEQYF	TGCAGTGCTAGTCTCGGGACAGGGACCGAGCAGTACTTC
TRBV7-9	TRBJ1-2	-	-	CASSLEAGFNYGYTF	TGTGCCAGCAGCTTAGAGGCAGGCTTCAACTATGGCTACACCTTC
TRBV18	TRBJ2-5	-	once	CASSPIRQEQETQYF	TGTGCCAGCTCACCTATCAGACAGGAGCAAGAGACCCAGTACTTC
TRBV7-8	TRBJ1-3	-	-	CASSEAGAGGNTIYF	TGTGCCAGCAGCGAAGCGGGGGCAGGCGGAAACACCATATATTTT
TRBV2	TRBJ2-7	TRBD1	-	CASTPDRATYEQYF	TGTGCCAGCACCCCGGACAGGGCAACCTACGAGCAGTACTTC
TRBV27	TRBJ2-5	TRBD1	-	CASSLGTGGETQYF	TGTGCCAGCAGTTTAGGGACAGGGGGAGAGACCCAGTACTTC
TRBV6-5	TRBJ1-1	TRBD1	-	CASGPGGTEAFF	TGTGCCAGCGGTCCAGGGGGGACTGAAGCTTTCTTT
TRBV5-4	TRBJ2-2	-	-	CASSIGLNTGELFF	TGTGCCAGCAGCATCGGACTTAACACCGGGGAGCTGTTTTTT
TRBV5-1	TRBJ2-7	TRBD2	-	CASSLSSGGKSTVYEQYF	TGCGCCAGCAGCTTGTCTAGCGGGGGGAAATCCACGGTTTACGAGCAGTACTTC
TRBV27	TRBJ1-6	TRBD1	few	CASSDRGPPINSPLHF	TGTGCCAGCAGCGACAGGGGCCCCCCTATAAATTCACCCCTCCACTTT
TRBV27	TRBJ2-1	TRBD2	-	CASSSGLAVEQFF	TGTGCCAGCAGTTCCGGACTAGCGGTTGAGCAGTTCTTC
TRBV30	TRBJ1-2	-	-	CAWTPSRHRNNYGYTF	TGTGCCTGGACTCCCAGCCGGCACAGGAATAACTATGGCTACACCTTC
TRBV7-2	TRBJ1-6	TRBD1	-	CASSPVTGTNSPLHF	TGTGCCAGCAGCCCGGTGACAGGGACCAATTCACCCCTCCACTTT
TRBV6-5	TRBJ2-5	TRBD1	-	CASSYSTGQYQETQYF	TGTGCCAGCAGTTACTCAACGGGACAGTACCAAGAGACCCAGTACTTC
TRBV18	TRBJ2-3	-	-	CASSPGSGDTQYF	TGTGCCAGCTCACCTGGGTCAGGAGATACGCAGTATTTT
TRBV19	TRBJ1-1	-	-	CASSILGGQPNTEAFF	TGTGCCAGTAGTATATTAGGAGGACAGCCGAACACTGAAGCTTTCTTT
TRBV12-3/TRBV12-4	TRBJ1-5	-	-	CASSLRGNQPQHF	TGTGCCAGCAGTTTGAGGGGCAATCAGCCCCAGCATTTT
TRBV4-3	TRBJ1-1	-	-	CASSQETGAPTEAFF	TGCGCCAGCAGCCAAGAGACAGGCGCTCCCACTGAAGCTTTCTTT
TRBV4-2	TRBJ2-7	TRBD1	-	CASSQKTGGAPYEQYF	TGTGCCAGCAGCCAGAAAACAGGGGGCGCACCCTACGAGCAGTACTTC
TRBV7-8	TRBJ2-1	TRBD1	-	CASSLEGTGYNEQFF	TGTGCCAGCAGCTTAGAAGGGACAGGCTACAATGAGCAGTTCTTC
TRBV11-2	TRBJ1-2	-	-	CASSPSSDGAYGYTF	TGTGCCAGCAGCCCGAGCTCAGACGGAGCCTATGGCTACACCTTC
TRBV15	TRBJ2-7	-	few	CATSRDTGNYEQYF	TGTGCCACCAGCAGAGATACAGGGAACTACGAGCAGTACTTC
TRBV19	TRBJ1-2	-	-	CASSITAGGYTF	TGTGCCAGTAGTATAACCGCGGGGGGCTACACCTTC
TRBV6-2/TRBV6-3	TRBJ2-2	TRBD1	-	CASSGQVFNTGELFF	TGTGCCAGCAGTGGACAGGTTTTCAACACCGGGGAGCTGTTTTTT
TRBV30	TRBJ1-3	TRBD1	-	CAWTQGVASGNTIYF	TGTGCCTGGACCCAGGGGGTAGCATCTGGAAACACCATATATTTT
TRBV10-3	TRBJ2-5	-	-	CAIRATDQETQYF	TGTGCCATCAGGGCCACAGACCAAGAGACCCAGTACTTC
TRBV6-5	TRBJ1-2	TRBD1	-	CASTPTGARGGYTF	TGTGCCAGCACCCCGACAGGGGCAAGGGGTGGCTACACCTTC
TRBV6-5	TRBJ1-2	TRBD1	few	CASSYSTGGFHYGYTF	TGTGCCAGCAGTTACTCTACAGGGGGCTTTCACTATGGCTACACCTTC